This T cell receptor beta chain stems from a study of T cell repertoires in ileal Crohn's disease. Study background: About half received postoperative treatment, roughly twelve with thiopurines and about 20 anti-TNF. Study outcomes and limitations: Sorted CD8 T cells held more high-frequency clones than CD4.

J was trimmed by 7 bases and V by 0 bases; bases with no gene match: 5. Germline values: CDR1 GTSNPN, CDR2 SVGIG (reference sequence). The CDR3 covers 14 residues. In this sample, this clone turned up once. Antigen specificity is unknown. Each sample's TCRB immunosequencing used about 0.5 micrograms of biopsy DNA. TCRdb's copy holds only in-frame clones and misses some; the assay was immunoSEQ multiplex PCR. In the table there are around 14,000 clones, approximately 70% of which are singletons. The chain couples TRBV30 to TRBJ1-5; 8 bases line up with TRBD1. The specimen sequenced was ileal tissue. The clonotype was recovered from an adult with Crohn's disease. The CDR3: CAWSVSGGTQPQHF. CDR3 coding DNA: TGTGCCTGGAGTGTTTCAGGGGGCACACAGCCCCAGCATTTT.